This TCR beta chain was observed in a study of blood T cell repertoires in COVID-19. Sequencing used immunoSEQ multiplex PCR; TCRdb keeps in-frame clones, though not all of them. The repertoire holds fewer than 200,000 clones, with less than 85% as singletons. V lost 2 bases to trimming and J lost 15 bases; unmatched junction nucleotides: 10. Germline V gene lookup returns CDR1 MDHEN and CDR2 SYDVKM. The CDR3 covers 14 residues. The TCR comes from a man between 60 and 75 years old who had recovered from COVID-19. The sequenced sample consisted of PBMCs or T cells enriched from blood (not recorded which). The chain uses TRBV28 and TRBJ1-6, with 7 bases identical to TRBD1. DNA of the CDR3: TGTGCCAGCAGTTTACTGCAGGGGGGATTGGTCCTCCACTTT. Translation: CASSLLQGGLVLHF.